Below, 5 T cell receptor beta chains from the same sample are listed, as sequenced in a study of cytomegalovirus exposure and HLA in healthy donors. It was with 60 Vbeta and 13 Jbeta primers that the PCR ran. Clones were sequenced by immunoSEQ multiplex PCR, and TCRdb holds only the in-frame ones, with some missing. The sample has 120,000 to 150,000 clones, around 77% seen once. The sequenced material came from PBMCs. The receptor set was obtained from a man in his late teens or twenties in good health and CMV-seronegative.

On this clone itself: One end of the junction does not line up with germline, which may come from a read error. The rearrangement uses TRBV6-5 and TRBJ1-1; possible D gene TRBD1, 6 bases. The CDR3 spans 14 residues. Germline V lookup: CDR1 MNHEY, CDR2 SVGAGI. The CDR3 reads CASSLQGGNAEAFF. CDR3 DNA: TGTGCCAGCAGTTTACAGGGTGGGAACGCTGAAGCTTTCTTT.

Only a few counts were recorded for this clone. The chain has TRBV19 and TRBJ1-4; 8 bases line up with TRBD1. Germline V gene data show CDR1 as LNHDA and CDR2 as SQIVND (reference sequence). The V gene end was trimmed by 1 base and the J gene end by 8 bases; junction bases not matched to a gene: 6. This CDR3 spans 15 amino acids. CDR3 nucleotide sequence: TGTGCCAGTAGTATAGCAGCAGGGGGCAGCGAAAAACTGTTTTTT. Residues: CASSIAAGGSEKLFF.

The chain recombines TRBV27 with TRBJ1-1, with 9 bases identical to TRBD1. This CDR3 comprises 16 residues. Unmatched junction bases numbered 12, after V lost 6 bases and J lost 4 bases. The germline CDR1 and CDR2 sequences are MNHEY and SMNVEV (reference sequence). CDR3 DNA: TGTGCCAGCAGCGACGGACAGGGGCGGGGATCCACTGAAGCTTTCTTT. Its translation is CASSDGQGRGSTEAFF.

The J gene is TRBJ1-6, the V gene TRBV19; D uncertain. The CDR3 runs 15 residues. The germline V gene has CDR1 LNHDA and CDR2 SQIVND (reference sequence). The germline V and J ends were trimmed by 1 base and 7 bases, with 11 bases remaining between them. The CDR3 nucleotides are TGTGCCAGTAGTATAGTAGCCAGATCCAATTCACCCCTCCACTTT. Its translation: CASSIVARSNSPLHF.

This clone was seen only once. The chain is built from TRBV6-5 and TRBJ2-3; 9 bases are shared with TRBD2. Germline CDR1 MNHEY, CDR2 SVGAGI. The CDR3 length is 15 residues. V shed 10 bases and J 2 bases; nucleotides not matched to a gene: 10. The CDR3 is CATSLLAGLTDTQYF. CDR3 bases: TGTGCCACCAGCCTTCTAGCGGGGCTCACAGATACGCAGTATTTT.